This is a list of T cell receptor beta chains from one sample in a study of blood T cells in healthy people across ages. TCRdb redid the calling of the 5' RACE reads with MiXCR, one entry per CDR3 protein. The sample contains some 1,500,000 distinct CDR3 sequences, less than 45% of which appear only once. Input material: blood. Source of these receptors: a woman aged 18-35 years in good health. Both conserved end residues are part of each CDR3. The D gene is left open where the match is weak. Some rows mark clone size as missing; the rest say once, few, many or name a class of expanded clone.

CDR3: CASSFRPELAESDDTQYF; DNA: TGTGCCAGCAGTTTTCGGCCCGAACTAGCGGAAAGTGATGATACGCAGTATTTT; J: TRBJ2-3; V: TRBV28; size: -; D: TRBD2
CDR3: CASSPQGPRAYEQYF; DNA: TGTGCCAGCAGCCCCCAGGGGCCCCGGGCCTACGAGCAGTACTTC; J: TRBJ2-7; V: TRBV7-9; size: few; D: -
CDR3: CASSLGQLLAYDYTF; DNA: TGTGCCAGCAGCCTGGGACAGCTACTTGCCTATGACTACACCTTC; J: TRBJ1-2; V: TRBV2; size: -; D: TRBD1
CDR3: CASKRELSTDTQYF; DNA: TGCGCCAGCAAGCGGGAGTTGAGCACAGATACGCAGTATTTT; J: TRBJ2-3; V: TRBV5-1; size: -; D: TRBD2
CDR3: CASSLSSPTEAFF; DNA: TGTGCCAGCAGCTTAAGCAGTCCCACTGAAGCTTTCTTT; J: TRBJ1-1; V: TRBV7-8; size: few; D: -
CDR3: CASTKDPYNEQFF; DNA: TGTGCCAGCACCAAGGACCCCTACAATGAGCAGTTCTTC; J: TRBJ2-1; V: TRBV9; size: -; D: -
CDR3: CASSLGASGGPCNEQFF; DNA: TGTGCCAGCAGCTTAGGGGCTAGCGGGGGACCCTGCAATGAGCAGTTCTTC; J: TRBJ2-1; V: TRBV7-2; size: -; D: TRBD2
CDR3: CASSQDMGLGYGYTF; DNA: TGCGCCAGCAGCCAAGACATGGGTTTGGGCTATGGCTACACCTTC; J: TRBJ1-2; V: TRBV4-3; size: -; D: -
CDR3: CASSQDRGTGPDTQYF; DNA: TGCGCCAGCAGCCAAGATCGGGGGACAGGGCCAGATACGCAGTATTTT; J: TRBJ2-3; V: TRBV4-3; size: -; D: TRBD1
CDR3: CASSPEADFYGYTF; DNA: TGTGCCAGCAGCCCCGAGGCAGATTTCTATGGCTACACCTTC; J: TRBJ1-2; V: TRBV7-8; size: few; D: -
CDR3: CASSVEGGAGQPQHF; DNA: TGTGCCAGCAGCGTAGAAGGAGGGGCCGGGCAGCCCCAGCATTTT; J: TRBJ1-5; V: TRBV9; size: -; D: -
CDR3: CASSLKPGPRGNTIYF; DNA: TGTGCCAGCAGTTTAAAACCGGGACCCCGAGGAAACACCATATATTTT; J: TRBJ1-3; V: TRBV28; size: -; D: -
CDR3: CSARVGTGRSEAFF; DNA: TGCAGTGCTAGAGTTGGTACAGGGAGGTCGGAAGCTTTCTTT; J: TRBJ1-1; V: TRBV20-1; size: -; D: -
CDR3: CSAQGQGSINEQFF; DNA: TGCAGCGCTCAGGGACAGGGGTCCATCAATGAGCAGTTCTTC; J: TRBJ2-1; V: TRBV29-1; size: -; D: TRBD1
CDR3: CASSHSTGYEQYF; DNA: TGCGCCAGCAGCCATTCTACAGGCTACGAGCAGTACTTC; J: TRBJ2-7; V: TRBV4-3; size: few; D: -
CDR3: CSVEIQAGAYGYTF; DNA: TGCAGCGTTGAGATCCAGGCTGGGGCCTATGGCTACACCTTC; J: TRBJ1-2; V: TRBV29-1; size: -; D: -
CDR3: CASSLAAGANVLTF; DNA: TGCGCCAGCAGCTTGGCTGCTGGGGCCAACGTCCTGACTTTC; J: TRBJ2-6; V: TRBV5-1; size: few; D: -
CDR3: CASSNDQGRHIHTF; DNA: TGTGCCAGCAGTAACGACCAGGGCAGACACATACACACCTTC; J: TRBJ1-2; V: TRBV12-3/TRBV12-4; size: -; D: -
CDR3: CASSLVLRDRVYNSPLHF; DNA: TGTGCCAGCAGCTTAGTTCTCCGGGACAGGGTCTATAATTCACCCCTCCACTTT; J: TRBJ1-6; V: TRBV11-2; size: -; D: TRBD1
CDR3: CASGSSTETQYF; DNA: TGTGCCAGCGGCTCCTCGACAGAGACCCAGTACTTC; J: TRBJ2-5; V: TRBV11-2; size: -; D: -
CDR3: CASRATDSSYNEQFF; DNA: TGTGCCAGCAGGGCGACAGACAGCTCCTACAATGAGCAGTTCTTC; J: TRBJ2-1; V: TRBV27; size: -; D: -
CDR3: CASSDQVGRDSPLHF; DNA: TGCGCCAGCAGTGACCAGGTGGGGCGGGATTCACCCCTCCACTTT; J: TRBJ1-6; V: TRBV10-2; size: -; D: -
CDR3: CAGSLVVGYSGNTIYF; DNA: TGTGCCGGCAGCTTAGTGGTCGGGTACTCTGGAAACACCATATATTTT; J: TRBJ1-3; V: TRBV7-2; size: -; D: -
CDR3: CASSLGALSYGYTF; DNA: TGTGCCAGCAGCTTAGGAGCTCTCTCCTATGGCTACACCTTC; J: TRBJ1-2; V: TRBV7-2; size: -; D: -
CDR3: CAISESGTGGEQYF; DNA: TGTGCCATCAGTGAGTCTGGGACAGGAGGCGAGCAGTACTTC; J: TRBJ2-7; V: TRBV10-3; size: -; D: TRBD1
CDR3: CASSPGEVRGDTQYF; DNA: TGTGCCAGCAGCCCCGGAGAGGTGCGTGGAGATACGCAGTATTTT; J: TRBJ2-3; V: TRBV7-2; size: -; D: -
CDR3: CASSYLGDTNTEAFF; DNA: TGTGCCAGCAGTTACCTCGGGGACACTAACACTGAAGCTTTCTTT; J: TRBJ1-1; V: TRBV6-5; size: -; D: -
CDR3: CATSDLQGAGGPNTQYF; DNA: TGTGCCACCAGTGATTTGCAAGGGGCGGGAGGGCCGAATACGCAGTATTTT; J: TRBJ2-3; V: TRBV24-1; size: -; D: TRBD2
CDR3: CASRELAGSHNEQFF; DNA: TGTGCCAGCAGAGAACTAGCGGGGAGTCACAATGAGCAGTTCTTC; J: TRBJ2-1; V: TRBV12-3/TRBV12-4; size: -; D: TRBD2
CDR3: CASSTTPWGHSSYEQYF; DNA: TGTGCCAGCAGCACTACCCCTTGGGGCCACTCCTCCTACGAGCAGTACTTC; J: TRBJ2-7; V: TRBV11-2; size: -; D: -
CDR3: CASSEARTSDLHTQYF; DNA: TGTGCCAGCAGTGAAGCCCGGACTAGCGACTTACATACGCAGTATTTT; J: TRBJ2-3; V: TRBV6-1; size: once; D: TRBD2
CDR3: CSVSPGQGGEQFF; DNA: TGCAGCGTTTCGCCGGGACAGGGGGGTGAGCAGTTCTTC; J: TRBJ2-1; V: TRBV29-1; size: few; D: TRBD1
CDR3: CASSVAWVAENNEQYF; DNA: TGTGCCAGCAGCGTAGCGTGGGTAGCGGAAAACAATGAGCAGTACTTC; J: TRBJ2-5; V: TRBV9; size: -; D: -
CDR3: CSAQWLAGVGYEQYF; DNA: TGCAGCGCCCAGTGGCTAGCGGGAGTAGGCTATGAGCAGTACTTC; J: TRBJ2-5; V: TRBV29-1; size: -; D: TRBD2
CDR3: CATSDPGTPTDTQYF; DNA: TGTGCCACCAGTGACCCCGGGACGCCCACAGATACGCAGTATTTT; J: TRBJ2-3; V: TRBV24-1; size: few; D: -
CDR3: CSARATRSYNEQFF; DNA: TGCAGTGCCAGGGCGACACGCTCCTACAATGAGCAGTTCTTC; J: TRBJ2-1; V: TRBV20-1; size: -; D: -